This T cell receptor beta chain originates from a study of blood T cell repertoires in COVID-19 (dated by TCRdb to 2020 to 2022). Some background on the complete study: Samples covering the acute and convalescent phases of COVID-19 were provided by collaborators in the United States, Italy and Spain. The material from the prospective study consisted of cDNA or gDNA derived from T cells, B-cell-depleted T cells, or PBMCs. Subjects who had been exposed to COVID-19, were actively infected with it, or had recovered from it provided the deeply sampled blood TCRbeta repertoires that made up the dataset. A freely available public database, intended as a resource for researchers studying the immune response to SARS-CoV-2, is where the repertoires were released. The samples were drawn from two sources: the first 160 participants of the ongoing ImmuneRACE study, and 1,000 to 1,500 subjects contributed by 6 global collaborators. Nearly every sample came with metadata listing a de-identified subject ID, COVID-19 status, age in years and sex. Where available, HLA class I and class II types were taken from metadata supplied by the sample provider and were not determined by assay-based typing.

Results and caveats for the whole study, not just this receptor: The amount of clinical and demographic metadata varied by source and participant and was provided uncurated.

TCRbeta CDR3 regions were amplified from genomic DNA by means of the immunoSEQ Assay, a bias-controlled multiplex PCR. The published analysis was carried out like this. The number of nucleated cells in each sample was estimated from the amplification of reference gene primers within the assay. To quantify the absolute abundance of each unique TCRbeta CDR3 rearrangement, sequence reads were collapsed and filtered. For each sample, productive Simpson clonality was calculated as the square root of Simpson's diversity index over productive rearrangements. TCRdb limited this immuneACCESS table to in-frame rearrangements with V and J called. A share of clones is missing; checked studies link under half to unresolved V genes, and the rest is unexplained. V and J calls and clone size come straight from that table; D and trimming were deduced from the DNA. The sample table lists around 9,700 clones, around 85% of them with a count of one. The top ten clones comprise 7% to 8% of the sample.

Collaborating institutions collected whole blood in K2EDTA tubes following their own protocols. For TCRbeta analysis, collaborators shipped samples as frozen whole blood, isolated PBMCs, or DNA extracted from either of those sample types. At the junction V is shortened by 0 bases and J by 6 bases, with 5 bases in between. The germline V gene (reference sequence) yields LGHDT for CDR1 and YNNKEL for CDR2. The CDR3 starts with the cysteine, ends with the phenylalanine, and has 13 residues. Here the CDR3 DNA is all that survives: 39 bases in frame from base 1. A remark on this clone: No antigen is known for it. No much larger clone exists at a distance of one base, and base qualities are not known.

The receptor chain draws on TRBV3-1 (or the pseudogene TRBV3-2) and TRBJ1-4; the D gene assignment is ambiguous. The sequence derives from a man between 65 and 79 years old with active COVID-19. The sample taken for sequencing was peripheral blood. DNA sequence: TGTGCCAGCAGCCAAGATTCCTATGAAAAACTGTTTTTT. Its amino acids are CASSQDSYEKLFF.